The clone carrying this T cell receptor (beta chain) was counted only a few times. Its antigen is still unknown. Isolated RNA was reverse transcribed in full, so expressed TCRB transcripts were sequenced. This table comes from immunoSEQ multiplex PCR, and its TCRdb copy is limited to in-frame clones, with some not included. The repertoire includes under 800,000 clones, about a sixth of them detected once, and 0.07% to 0.095% sits in the top ten. This record belongs to a study of beta chain features in type 1 diabetes. Across the whole study: No patient-donor differences in age, gender, total cells or subset yield.

Purity above 95% was achieved in all sorted populations. The V gene lost 2 bases and the J gene lost 5 bases, with 11 bases spanning the gap. This CDR3 contains 14 residues. The V gene's germline CDR1 is SGHRS and CDR2 YFSETQ. Regarding the study as a whole: Insertion counts at VDJ junctions were lower in type 1 diabetes patients, who also showed more deletions there.

Input material: naive CD4+ T cells from blood. The gene calls are TRBV5-1 and TRBJ2-1; perhaps TRBD2 as D (5 bases). The TCR was taken from a man in his late teens or twenties in good health. In DNA, the CDR3 is TGCGCCAGCAGCTTAGACCCGGGGAACAATGAGCAGTTCTTC. Translating it yields CASSLDPGNNEQFF.